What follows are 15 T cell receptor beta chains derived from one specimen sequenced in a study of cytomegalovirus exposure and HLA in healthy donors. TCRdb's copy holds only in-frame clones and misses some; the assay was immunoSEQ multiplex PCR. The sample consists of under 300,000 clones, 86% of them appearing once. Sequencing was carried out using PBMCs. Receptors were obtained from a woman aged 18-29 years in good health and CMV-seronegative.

The DNA for the CDR3 is TGTGCCAGCAGCTTAGGAGGCAGGGTGAACAATGAGCAGTTCTTC. Its translation: CASSLGGRVNNEQFF. V is TRBV7-9 and J is TRBJ2-1, with D maybe TRBD1 (5 bases). Germline CDR1 SEHNR, CDR2 FQNEAQ (reference sequence). The CDR3 is made up of 15 amino acids. V was pared by 1 base and J by 5 bases, with 12 bases between.

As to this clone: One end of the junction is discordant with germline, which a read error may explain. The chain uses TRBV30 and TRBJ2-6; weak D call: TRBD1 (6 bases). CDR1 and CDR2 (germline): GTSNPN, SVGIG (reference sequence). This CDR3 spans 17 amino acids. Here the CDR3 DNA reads TGTGTCTGGAGTAAGGACAGAACTACCGCCGGGGCCAACGTCCTGACTTTC. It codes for CVWSKDRTTAGANVLTF. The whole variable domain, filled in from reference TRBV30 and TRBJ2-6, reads SQTIHQWPATLVQPVGSPLSLECTVEGTSNPNLYWYRQAAGRGLQLLFYSVGIGQISSEVPQNLSASRPQDRQFILSSKKLLLSDSGFYLCVWSKDRTTAGANVLTFGAGSRLTVL.

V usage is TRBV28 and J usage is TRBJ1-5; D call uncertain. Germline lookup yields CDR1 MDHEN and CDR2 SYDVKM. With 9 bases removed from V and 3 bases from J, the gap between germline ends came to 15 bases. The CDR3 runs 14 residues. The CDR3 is CASKTYTDNQPQHF. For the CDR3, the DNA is TGTGCCAGTAAGACATACACGGACAATCAGCCCCAGCATTTT.

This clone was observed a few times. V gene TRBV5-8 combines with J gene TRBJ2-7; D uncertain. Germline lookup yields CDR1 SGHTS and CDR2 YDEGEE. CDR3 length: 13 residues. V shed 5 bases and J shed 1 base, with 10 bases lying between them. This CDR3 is CASSLTASYEQYF. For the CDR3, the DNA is TGTGCCAGCAGTCTCACTGCGTCCTACGAGCAGTACTTC. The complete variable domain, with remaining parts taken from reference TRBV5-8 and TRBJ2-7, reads EAGVTQSPTHLIKTRGQQATLRCSPISGHTSVYWYQQALGLGLQFLLWYDEGEERNRGNFPPRFSGRQFPNYSSELNVNALELEDSALYLCASSLTASYEQYFGPGTRLTVT.

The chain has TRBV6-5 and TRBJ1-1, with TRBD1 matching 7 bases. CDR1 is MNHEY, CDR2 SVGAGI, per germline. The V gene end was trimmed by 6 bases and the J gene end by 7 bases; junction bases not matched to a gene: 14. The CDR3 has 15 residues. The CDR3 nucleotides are TGTGCCAGCAGCCCATATACGGGACAGATGTTTGAAGCTTTCTTT. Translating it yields CASSPYTGQMFEAFF.

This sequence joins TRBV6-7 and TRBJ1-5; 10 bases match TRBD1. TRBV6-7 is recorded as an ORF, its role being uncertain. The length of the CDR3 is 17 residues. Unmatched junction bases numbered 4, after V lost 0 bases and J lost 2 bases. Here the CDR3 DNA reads TGTGCCAGCAGTTACTCGGGGACAGGGGAGGGCAATCAGCCCCAGCATTTT. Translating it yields CASSYSGTGEGNQPQHF.

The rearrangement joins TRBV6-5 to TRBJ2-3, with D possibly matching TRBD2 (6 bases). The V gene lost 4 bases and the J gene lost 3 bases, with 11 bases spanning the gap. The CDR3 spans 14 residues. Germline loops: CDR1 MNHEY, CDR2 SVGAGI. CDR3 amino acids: CASSSVEGTDTQYF. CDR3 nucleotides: TGTGCCAGCAGTTCCGTGGAGGGGACAGATACGCAGTATTTT.

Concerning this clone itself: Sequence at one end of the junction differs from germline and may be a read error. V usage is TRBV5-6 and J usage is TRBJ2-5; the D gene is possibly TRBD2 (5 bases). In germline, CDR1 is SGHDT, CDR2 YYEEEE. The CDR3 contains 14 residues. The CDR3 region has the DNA TGTGCCAGCAGCTTGGAACTAGGTGAGGAGATCCAGTACTTC. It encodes CASSLELGEEIQYF.

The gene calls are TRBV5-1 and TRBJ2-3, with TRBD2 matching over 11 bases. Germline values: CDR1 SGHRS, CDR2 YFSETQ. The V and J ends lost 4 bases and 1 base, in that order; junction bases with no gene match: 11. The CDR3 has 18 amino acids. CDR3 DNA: TGCGCCAGCAGCCAGATAGTAGCGGGAGGGCCTGGCACAGATACGCAGTATTTT. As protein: CASSQIVAGGPGTDTQYF.

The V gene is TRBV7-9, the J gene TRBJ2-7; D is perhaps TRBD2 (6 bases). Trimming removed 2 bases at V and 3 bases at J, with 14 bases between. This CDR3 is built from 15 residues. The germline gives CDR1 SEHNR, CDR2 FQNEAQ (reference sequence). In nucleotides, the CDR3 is TGTGCCAGCAGCTTACCGGGGCTAGCGAGCTACGAGCAGTACTTC. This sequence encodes CASSLPGLASYEQYF.

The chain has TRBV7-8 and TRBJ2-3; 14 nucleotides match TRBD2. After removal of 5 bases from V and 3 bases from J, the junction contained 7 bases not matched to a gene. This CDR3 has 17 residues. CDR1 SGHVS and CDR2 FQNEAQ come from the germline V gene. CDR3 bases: TGTGCCAGCAGCCTCCTGACTAGCGGGAGGGCGACAGATACGCAGTATTTT. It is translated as CASSLLTSGRATDTQYF.

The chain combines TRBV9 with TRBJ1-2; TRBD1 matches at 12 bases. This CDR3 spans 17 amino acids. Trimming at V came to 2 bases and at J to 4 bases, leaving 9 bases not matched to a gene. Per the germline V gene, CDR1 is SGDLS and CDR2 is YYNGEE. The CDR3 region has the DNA TGTGCCAGCAGCGTGTCCCCAGGGACAGGGGGCTTCTATGGCTACACCTTC. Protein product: CASSVSPGTGGFYGYTF. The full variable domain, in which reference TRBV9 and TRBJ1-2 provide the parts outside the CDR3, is DSGVTQTPKHLITATGQRVTLRCSPRSGDLSVYWYQQSLDQGLQFLIQYYNGEERAKGNILERFSAQQFPDLHSELNLSSLELGDSALYFCASSVSPGTGGFYGYTFGSGTRLTVV.

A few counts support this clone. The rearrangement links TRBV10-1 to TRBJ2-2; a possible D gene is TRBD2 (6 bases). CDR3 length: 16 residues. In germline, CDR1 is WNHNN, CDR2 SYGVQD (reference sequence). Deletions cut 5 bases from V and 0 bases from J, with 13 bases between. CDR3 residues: CASSRDSGTNTGELFF. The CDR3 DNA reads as TGCGCCAGCAGTAGGGATAGCGGAACGAACACCGGGGAGCTGTTTTTT.

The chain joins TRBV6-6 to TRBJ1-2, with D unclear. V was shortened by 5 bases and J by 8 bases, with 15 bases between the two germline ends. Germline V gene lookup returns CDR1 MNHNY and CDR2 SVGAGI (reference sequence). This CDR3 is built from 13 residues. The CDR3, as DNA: TGTGCCAGCAGTCCCAGGTCCGATATAGGCTACACCTTC. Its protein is CASSPRSDIGYTF.

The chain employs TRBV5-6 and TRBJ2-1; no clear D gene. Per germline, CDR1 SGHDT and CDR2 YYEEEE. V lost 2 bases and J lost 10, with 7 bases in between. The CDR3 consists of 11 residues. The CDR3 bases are TGTGCCAGCAGCTTAAAGCAAGAGCAGTTCTTC. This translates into CASSLKQEQFF. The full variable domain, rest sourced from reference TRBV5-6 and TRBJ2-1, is DAGVTQSPTHLIKTRGQQVTLRCSPKSGHDTVSWYQQALGQGPQFIFQYYEEEERQRGNFPDRFSGHQFPNYSSELNVNALLLGDSALYLCASSLKQEQFFGPGTRLTVL.